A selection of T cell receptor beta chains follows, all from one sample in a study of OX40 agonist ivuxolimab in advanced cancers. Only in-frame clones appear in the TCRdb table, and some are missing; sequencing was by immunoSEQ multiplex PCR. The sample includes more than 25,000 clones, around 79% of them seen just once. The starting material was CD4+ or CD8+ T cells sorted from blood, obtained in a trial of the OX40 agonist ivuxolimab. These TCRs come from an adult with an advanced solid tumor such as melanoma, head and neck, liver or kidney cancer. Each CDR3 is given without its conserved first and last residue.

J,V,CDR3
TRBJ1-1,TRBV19,ASKVSSLDTEAF
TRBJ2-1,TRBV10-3,AISESGVAGYRNNEQF
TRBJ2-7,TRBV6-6,ASSYRTGAYEQY
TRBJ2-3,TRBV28,ASSYEGTSGITRADTQY
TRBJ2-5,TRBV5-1,ASSLVGGGLQETQY
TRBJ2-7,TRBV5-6,ASSFGDSIYEQY
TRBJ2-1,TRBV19,ASSIIRETYNEQF
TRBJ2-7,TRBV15,ATSRGLAGPNYEQY
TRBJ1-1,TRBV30,AWSLGQMNTEAF
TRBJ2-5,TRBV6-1,ASSVGTKAGETQY
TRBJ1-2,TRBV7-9,ASSLIGSIPKFSYGYT
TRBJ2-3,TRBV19,ASSIRDRIGDTQY
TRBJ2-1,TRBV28,ATRGESYNEQF
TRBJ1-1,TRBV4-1,ASSKTGNTEAF
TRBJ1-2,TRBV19,ASTGRVHYGYT
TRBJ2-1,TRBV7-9,ASSLTGGGTNEQF
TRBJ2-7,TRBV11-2,ASSLSGTDTTYEQY
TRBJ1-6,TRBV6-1,ASRTGTGLSPLH
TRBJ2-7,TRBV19,ATRTSGAYSYEQY
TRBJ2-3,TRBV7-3,ASSSTGGSTDTQY
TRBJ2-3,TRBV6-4,ASSESSGRGTDTQY
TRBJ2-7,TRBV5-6,ASSYGTPSYEQY
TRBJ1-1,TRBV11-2,ASSFMTGRPNTEAF
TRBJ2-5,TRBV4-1,ASSQTPTGKETQY
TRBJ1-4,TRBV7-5,ARSCRDRHSNEKLF
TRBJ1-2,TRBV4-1,ATGGGTGYGYT
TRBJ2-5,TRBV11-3,ASSLIPGKSQETQY
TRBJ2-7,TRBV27,ASRDISYEQY
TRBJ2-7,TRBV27,ASSRDRADVEQY
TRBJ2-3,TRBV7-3,ASSQGQSTDTQY
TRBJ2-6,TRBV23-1,ASSGQLLRNKVGTQQSRANVLT
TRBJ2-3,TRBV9,ASSAETGTDTQY
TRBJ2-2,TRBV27,ASSLGRGGELF
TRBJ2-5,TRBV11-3,ASSVLETQY
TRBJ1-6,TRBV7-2,ASSLAGTAPNSPLH
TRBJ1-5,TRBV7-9,ASSRTGANQPQH
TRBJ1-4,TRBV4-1,ASSSPFPGMNEKLF
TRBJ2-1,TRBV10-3,AISEEQSSYNEQF
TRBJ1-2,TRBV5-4,ASSWGTTGYT
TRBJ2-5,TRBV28,ASSFAGTGPYQETQY
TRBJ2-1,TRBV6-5,ASSQNPSRGEQF
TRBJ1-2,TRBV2,ASRFSRFYGYT
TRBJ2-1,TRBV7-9,ASSFSASGIPEQF
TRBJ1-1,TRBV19,ASSYGLDTEAF
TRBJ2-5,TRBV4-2,ASSQLGGKETQY
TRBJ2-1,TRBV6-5,ASSIAGDEQF
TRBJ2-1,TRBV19,ASSLRDRGLRDEQF
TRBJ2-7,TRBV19,ASSPPQGGSYEQY